This note documents a single T cell receptor (beta chain) sequence. Its target is unknown. The sample is drawn from a study of cytomegalovirus exposure and HLA in healthy donors. Study-level findings and limits: Rare TCR sequences dominated, though some public TCRs recurred in many donors. In a later analysis, at a false discovery rate of 0.05, about 17,000 TCR beta sequences matched HLA alleles. According to an earlier analysis, most TCR beta V segments yielded productive rearrangements about 87% or about 30% of the time.

The PCR made use of 60 Vbeta and 13 Jbeta primers. Assay: immunoSEQ multiplex PCR; the TCRdb copy retains only in-frame clones and omits some. This table has about 170,000 clones, 76% appearing once. V dropped 1 base and J dropped 13; count of bases not matched to a gene: 14. CDR1 is MGHRA and CDR2 is YSYEKL in the germline V gene. The CDR3 extends over 16 amino acids. Sequenced sample: PBMCs. This chain connects TRBV4-1 to TRBJ2-1; 9 bases map to TRBD2. The clonotype was recovered from a female donor in good health and CMV-seronegative. The CDR3 region has the DNA TGCGCCAGCAGCCAAGGAGGTGGGGAGCGGGGGGCTGTCCAGTTCTTC. This encodes CASSQGGGERGAVQFF.